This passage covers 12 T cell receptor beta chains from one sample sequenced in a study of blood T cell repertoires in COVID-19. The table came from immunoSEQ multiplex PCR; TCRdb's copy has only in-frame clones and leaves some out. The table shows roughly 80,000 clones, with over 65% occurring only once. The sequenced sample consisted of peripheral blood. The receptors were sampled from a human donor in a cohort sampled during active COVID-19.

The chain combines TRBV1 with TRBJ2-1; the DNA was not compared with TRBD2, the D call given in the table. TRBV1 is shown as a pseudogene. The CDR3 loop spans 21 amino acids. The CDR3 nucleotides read TGCACCAGCAGCCAAAATATAGGCGGGGGGCCTTTTATAAGCTCCTACAATGAGCAGTTCTTC. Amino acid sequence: CTSSQNIGGGPFISSYNEQFF.

CDR3 sequence reads: CASSSFLRGGSETQYF. The CDR3 coding sequence is TGTGCCAGCAGCTCCTTCCTGCGGGGGGGCTCTGAGACCCAGTACTTC. The gene calls are TRBV7-2 and TRBJ2-5; 9 bases agree with TRBD2. V lost 4 bases, J lost 5 bases, and 11 bases stayed unmatched. Per germline, CDR1 SGHTA and CDR2 FQGNSA. This CDR3 is 16 amino acids long.

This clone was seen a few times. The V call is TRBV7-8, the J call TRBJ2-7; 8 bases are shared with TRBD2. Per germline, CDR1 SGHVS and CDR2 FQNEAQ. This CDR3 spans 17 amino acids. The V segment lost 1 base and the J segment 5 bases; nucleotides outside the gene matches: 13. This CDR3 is CASSLVEPENGRDEQYF. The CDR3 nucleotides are TGTGCCAGCAGCTTAGTTGAGCCCGAGAACGGGAGGGACGAGCAGTACTTC. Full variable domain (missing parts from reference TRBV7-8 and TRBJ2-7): GAGVSQSPRYKVAKRGQDVALRCDPISGHVSLFWYQQALGQGPEFLTYFQNEAQLDKSGLPSDRFFAERPEGSVSTLKIQRTQQEDSAVYLCASSLVEPENGRDEQYFGPGTRLTVT.

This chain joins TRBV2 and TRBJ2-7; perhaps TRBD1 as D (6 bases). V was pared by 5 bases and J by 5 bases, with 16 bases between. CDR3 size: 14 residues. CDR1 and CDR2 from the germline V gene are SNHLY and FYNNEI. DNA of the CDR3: TGTGCCAGCAGTTTTACAGGGTTATCCCACGAGCAGTACTTC. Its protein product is CASSFTGLSHEQYF.

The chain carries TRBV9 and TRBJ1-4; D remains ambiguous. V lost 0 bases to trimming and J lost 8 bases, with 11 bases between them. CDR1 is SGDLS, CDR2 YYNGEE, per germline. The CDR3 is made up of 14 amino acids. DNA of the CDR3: TGTGCCAGCAGCGTAGTGGGTGGGAGCGAAAAACTGTTTTTT. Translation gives CASSVVGGSEKLFF. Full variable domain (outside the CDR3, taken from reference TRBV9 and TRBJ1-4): DSGVTQTPKHLITATGQRVTLRCSPRSGDLSVYWYQQSLDQGLQFLIQYYNGEERAKGNILERFSAQQFPDLHSELNLSSLELGDSALYFCASSVVGGSEKLFFGSGTQLSVL.

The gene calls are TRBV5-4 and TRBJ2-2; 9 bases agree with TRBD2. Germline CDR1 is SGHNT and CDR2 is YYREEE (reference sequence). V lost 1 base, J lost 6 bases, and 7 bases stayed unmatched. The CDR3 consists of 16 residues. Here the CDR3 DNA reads TGTGCCAGCAGCTTGATGGGCGGGGGGGCCCCCGGGGAGCTGTTTTTT. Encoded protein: CASSLMGGGAPGELFF.

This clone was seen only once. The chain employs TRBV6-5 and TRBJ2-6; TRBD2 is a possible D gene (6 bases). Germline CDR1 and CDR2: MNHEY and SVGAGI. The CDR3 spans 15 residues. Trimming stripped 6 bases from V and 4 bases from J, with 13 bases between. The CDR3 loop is CASREEGSGANVLTF. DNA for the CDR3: TGTGCCAGCAGGGAGGAGGGGTCCGGGGCCAACGTCCTGACTTTC.

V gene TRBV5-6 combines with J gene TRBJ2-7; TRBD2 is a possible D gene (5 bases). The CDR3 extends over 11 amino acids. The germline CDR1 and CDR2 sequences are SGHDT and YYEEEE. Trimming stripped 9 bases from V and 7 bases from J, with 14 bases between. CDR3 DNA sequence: TGTGCCACCTCGAGGGAAAGGGAGCAGTACTTC. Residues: CATSREREQYF.

The CDR3 nucleotides are TGTGCCAGCAGGGGCGCCGGGGGTTCCTACGAGCAGTACTTC. Translating it yields CASRGAGGSYEQYF. The chain employs TRBV28 and TRBJ2-7; D possibly corresponds to TRBD2 (6 bases). The V gene lost 6 bases and the J gene lost 1 base, with 13 bases spanning the gap. Germline lookup yields CDR1 MDHEN and CDR2 SYDVKM. The CDR3 has 14 residues.

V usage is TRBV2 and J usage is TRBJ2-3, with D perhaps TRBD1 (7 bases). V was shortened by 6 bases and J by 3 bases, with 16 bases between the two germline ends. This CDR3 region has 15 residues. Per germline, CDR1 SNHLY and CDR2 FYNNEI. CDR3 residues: CASRKEGAGTDTQYF. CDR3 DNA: TGTGCCAGCAGGAAGGAGGGGGCAGGAACAGATACGCAGTATTTT.

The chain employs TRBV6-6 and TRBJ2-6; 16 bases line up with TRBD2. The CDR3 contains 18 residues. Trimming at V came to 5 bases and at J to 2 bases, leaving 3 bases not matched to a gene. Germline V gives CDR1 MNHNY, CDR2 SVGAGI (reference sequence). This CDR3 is CASSRGLAGGTGANVLTF. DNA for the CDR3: TGTGCCAGCAGTCGGGGACTAGCGGGAGGGACTGGGGCCAACGTCCTGACTTTC.

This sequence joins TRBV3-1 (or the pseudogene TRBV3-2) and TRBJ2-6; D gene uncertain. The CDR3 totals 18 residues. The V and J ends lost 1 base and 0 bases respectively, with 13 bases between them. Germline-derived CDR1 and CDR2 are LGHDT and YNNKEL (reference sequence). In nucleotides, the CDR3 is TGTGCCAGCAGCCAAGGCTTCCTCGGTACCTCTGGGGCCAACGTCCTGACTTTC. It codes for CASSQGFLGTSGANVLTF.